This T cell receptor beta chain was recorded in a study of blood T cell repertoires in COVID-19. This clone appeared a few times. V shed 4 bases and J 4 bases; nucleotides not matched to a gene: 4. Looked up from germline, CDR1 is SGHRS and CDR2 is YFSETQ. The CDR3 loop spans 13 amino acids. Repertoires were generated with immunoSEQ multiplex PCR, while TCRdb's copy carries only in-frame clones and drops some. The table shows some 100,000 clones, with roughly 85% occurring only once. This clonotype was sampled from a woman aged 50 to 60 who had recovered from COVID-19. This rearrangement joins TRBV5-1 to TRBJ2-7, with 8 bases aligning to TRBD1. The sequenced material came from PBMCs or T cells enriched from blood (not recorded which). CDR3 in amino acids: CASSDRGQYEQYF. The DNA for the CDR3 is TGCGCCAGCAGCGACAGGGGCCAGTACGAGCAGTACTTC. The whole variable domain, remainder taken from reference TRBV5-1 and TRBJ2-7, is KAGVTQTPRYLIKTRGQQVTLSCSPISGHRSVSWYQQTPGQGLQFLFEYFSETQRNKGNFPGRFSGRQFSNSRSEMNVSTLELGDSALYLCASSDRGQYEQYFGPGTRLTVT.